This T cell receptor beta chain stems from a study of blood T cell repertoires in COVID-19. At the level of the study: From the United States, Italy and Spain came samples of acute and convalescent COVID-19. PBMCs, B-cell-depleted T cells, or T cells were the source of the cDNA or gDNA that made up the material.

Germline V gene data show CDR1 as ENHRY and CDR2 as SYGVKD. With 3 bases clipped from V and 3 bases from J, the junction kept 9 bases outside the gene matches. This CDR3 has 18 amino acids. In the original workflow: Amplification of reference gene primers provided the estimated nucleated cell counts. Sequencing was performed with immunoSEQ multiplex PCR; in TCRdb, only in-frame clones are kept and a portion is missing. V and J calls and clone size are given by that table; D and trimming were obtained from the DNA. The sample includes under 350,000 clones, approximately 90% of them seen just once. The chain couples TRBV10-3 to TRBJ2-2; TRBD1 matches at 11 bases. The specimen sequenced was peripheral blood. This TCR was sampled from a man in his forties or fifties with acute or convalescent COVID-19. The CDR3 nucleotides read TGTGCCATCAGTGAAGGGGGGACAGGGGGGTCGGACACCGGGGAGCTGTTTTTT. Amino acid sequence: CAISEGGTGGSDTGELFF.